Sequencing of this T cell receptor (beta chain) was carried out in a study of blood T cell repertoires in COVID-19. CDR1 MNHEY and CDR2 SMNVEV come from the germline V gene (reference sequence). The CDR3 spans 15 residues. Trimming cost V 6 bases and J 1 base, with 14 bases left between them. Here immunoSEQ multiplex PCR was the method, and the copy in TCRdb shows in-frame clones only, minus some. The table includes a few hundred thousand clones, about 90% detected once. V gene TRBV27 combines with J gene TRBJ2-3; D might be TRBD1 (6 bases). The TCR sequence derives from a woman between 25 and 40 years old who had recovered from COVID-19. Sample: PBMCs or T cells enriched from blood (not recorded which). The CDR3 here is CASSQQGMRTDTQYF. DNA of the CDR3: TGTGCCAGCAGCCAACAGGGAATGCGCACAGATACGCAGTATTTT.